One sample yielded the 22 T cell receptor beta chains listed below, sequenced in a study of cytomegalovirus exposure and HLA in healthy donors. A multiplex PCR was run with 60 Vbeta primers and 13 Jbeta primers. Repertoires were generated with immunoSEQ multiplex PCR, while TCRdb's copy carries only in-frame clones and drops some. The sample has 100,000 to 150,000 clones; around 81% are singletons. Sequencing was performed on PBMCs. These receptors all stem from a man younger than 35 in good health and CMV-seronegative.

The chain recombines TRBV27 with TRBJ2-3; TRBD1 is a possible D gene (5 bases). The CDR3 is 14 amino acids. Looked up from germline, CDR1 is MNHEY and CDR2 is SMNVEV (reference sequence). V was shortened by 8 bases and J by 2 bases, with 14 bases between the two germline ends. The CDR3 nucleotides are TGTGCCAGCGCTACTAAGGGGATCACAGATACGCAGTATTTT. Its translation: CASATKGITDTQYF.

This clone was observed a handful of times. The chain carries TRBV7-2 and TRBJ2-5; the D gene is possibly TRBD2 (5 bases). The CDR3 extends over 14 amino acids. The germline CDR1 and CDR2 sequences are SGHTA and FQGNSA. Trimming removed 4 bases at V and 5 bases at J, with 14 bases between. The CDR3, as DNA: TGTGCCAGCAGCTACAGCAGGACGGGGGAGACCCAGTACTTC. As protein: CASSYSRTGETQYF.

This sequence joins TRBV4-3 and TRBJ1-2; TRBD1 aligns across 10 bases. The CDR3 runs 14 residues. With 1 base clipped from V and 8 bases from J, the junction kept 4 bases outside the gene matches. Germline V CDR1 and CDR2: LGHNA, YSLEER. This chain's CDR3 is CASSQGGTGDGYTF. Here the CDR3 DNA reads TGCGCCAGCAGCCAAGGGGGGACAGGGGACGGCTACACCTTC.

The chain employs TRBV19 and TRBJ1-6, with 7 bases identical to TRBD1. The V segment lost 4 bases and the J segment 6 bases; nucleotides outside the gene matches: 9. The CDR3 length is 16 residues. The V gene's germline CDR1 is LNHDA and CDR2 SQIVND (reference sequence). CDR3 in amino acids: CASSTSTGKVNSPLHF. The CDR3 nucleotides read TGTGCCAGTAGTACCTCGACAGGGAAGGTTAATTCACCCCTCCACTTT.

The chain uses TRBV5-1 and TRBJ2-5; 8 bases are shared with TRBD1. The CDR3 has 17 residues. Germline CDR1 and CDR2: SGHRS and YFSETQ. V dropped 4 bases and J dropped 9; count of bases not matched to a gene: 20. Written as DNA, the CDR3 is TGCGCCAGCAGCGCAACCGGGACAGGAGATCGATTAGGGGCCCAGTACTTC. This translates into CASSATGTGDRLGAQYF.

The chain couples TRBV10-1 to TRBJ2-1; D is unclear. CDR3 length: 13 residues. The germline gives CDR1 WNHNN, CDR2 SYGVQD (reference sequence). V dropped 6 bases and J dropped 8 bases, with 14 bases sitting between them. CDR3 sequence reads: CASSPAVGDEQFF. CDR3 bases: TGCGCCAGCAGCCCGGCAGTCGGAGATGAGCAGTTCTTC.

The chain uses TRBV6-6 and TRBJ2-7; 7 bases are shared with TRBD2. This CDR3 is built from 14 residues. The J segment lost 3 bases and the V segment lost 6 bases, leaving 8 bases of the junction unmatched. The V gene's germline CDR1 is MNHNY and CDR2 SVGAGI (reference sequence). The CDR3 DNA reads TGTGCCAGCAGCCCTACAGCGGGATACTACGAGCAGTACTTC. Translation gives CASSPTAGYYEQYF.

This chain uses TRBV18 with TRBJ1-4, with a tentative D call TRBD1 (6 bases). The germline V and J ends were trimmed by 6 bases and 8 bases, with 16 bases remaining between them. The CDR3 spans 14 residues. CDR1 is KGHSH, CDR2 LQKENI, per germline. The CDR3 spells CASSEDRLSEKLFF. Written as DNA, the CDR3 is TGTGCCAGCTCGGAAGACAGGCTTAGCGAAAAACTGTTTTTT.

The V and J genes are TRBV27 and TRBJ1-2; 10 bases fit TRBD1. Germline trimming cut 0 bases from V and 6 bases from J; bases unmatched to any gene: 7. Germline CDR1 and CDR2: MNHEY and SMNVEV (reference sequence). This CDR3 is 16 amino acids long. The DNA for the CDR3 is TGTGCCAGCAGTTTATCAAGGACAGGGGGTAAGGATGGCTACACCTTC. As protein: CASSLSRTGGKDGYTF.

The chain has TRBV5-1 and TRBJ1-6; the D gene is possibly TRBD1 (6 bases). Germline V gives CDR1 SGHRS, CDR2 YFSETQ. This CDR3 spans 13 amino acids. V lost 4 bases and J 7 bases, leaving 9 bases between the germline ends. The chain's CDR3 is CASSPDRNSPLHF. CDR3 DNA sequence: TGCGCCAGCAGCCCAGACAGGAATTCACCCCTCCACTTT. The full variable domain, its missing parts supplied by reference TRBV5-1 and TRBJ1-6, is KAGVTQTPRYLIKTRGQQVTLSCSPISGHRSVSWYQQTPGQGLQFLFEYFSETQRNKGNFPGRFSGRQFSNSRSEMNVSTLELGDSALYLCASSPDRNSPLHFGNGTRLTVT.

This chain joins TRBV9 and TRBJ2-5, with 10 positions matching TRBD2. The V gene's germline CDR1 is SGDLS and CDR2 YYNGEE. The CDR3 has 16 residues. Unmatched junction bases numbered 7, after V lost 0 bases and J lost 5 bases. In DNA, the CDR3 is TGTGCCAGCAGCGTAGGGAGCGGGGGGGCCGGGGAGACCCAGTACTTC. Translation gives CASSVGSGGAGETQYF.

This sequence joins TRBV2 and TRBJ2-7, with a tentative D call TRBD2 (5 bases). Germline lookup yields CDR1 SNHLY and CDR2 FYNNEI. The V and J ends lost 3 bases and 2 bases respectively, with 14 bases between them. CDR3 length: 15 residues. The CDR3 sequence is CASSEFQAGTYEQYF. For the CDR3, the DNA is TGTGCCAGCAGTGAGTTCCAGGCCGGGACCTACGAGCAGTACTTC.

The rearrangement uses TRBV6-5 and TRBJ1-1, with D maybe TRBD1 (6 bases). The germline CDR1 and CDR2 sequences are MNHEY and SVGAGI. The CDR3 spans 13 residues. Between the trimmed V and J ends, which lost 8 bases and 2 bases, there was a span of 12 bases. The CDR3 coding sequence is TGTGCCAGCCTTCGACAGGTCAACACTGAAGCTTTCTTT. It specifies CASLRQVNTEAFF.

The chain employs TRBV4-3 and TRBJ2-7; D is perhaps TRBD2 (6 bases). Trimming shortened V by 0 bases and J by 3 bases, and 9 bases separated the two germline ends. CDR3 length: 14 residues. The germline CDR1 and CDR2 sequences are LGHNA and YSLEER. Here the CDR3 reads CASSQDPEGYEQYF. CDR3 DNA: TGCGCCAGCAGCCAAGATCCGGAGGGCTACGAGCAGTACTTC.

The V gene is TRBV7-7, the J gene TRBJ2-5, with D uncertain. The germline V and J ends were trimmed by 5 bases and 4 bases, with 17 bases remaining between them. Per germline, CDR1 SSHAT and CDR2 FNYEAQ (reference sequence). This CDR3 has 15 amino acids. The CDR3 DNA follows: TGTGCCAGCAGCAAAACGCTTGGCTTTCGAGAGACCCAGTACTTC. Encoded protein: CASSKTLGFRETQYF.

This chain connects TRBV7-2 to TRBJ1-5; TRBD1 matches at 8 bases. This CDR3 has 15 residues. The ends lost 4 bases at V and 0 bases at J; junction bases unmatched: 2. The germline V gene has CDR1 SGHTA and CDR2 FQGNSA. The CDR3 sequence is CASSSGQDSNQPQHF. In nucleotides, the CDR3 is TGTGCCAGCAGCTCGGGACAGGATAGCAATCAGCCCCAGCATTTT.

The chain uses TRBV11-2 and TRBJ1-3; no clear D gene. Germline-derived CDR1 and CDR2 are SGHAT and FQNNGV. This CDR3 is built from 15 residues. Trimming took 5 bases from V and 2 from J, leaving 13 bases between them. The CDR3 DNA follows: TGTGCCAGCAGCCGTTCGGGAATCACTGGAAACACCATATATTTT. Amino acids: CASSRSGITGNTIYF.

The rearrangement uses TRBV30 and TRBJ1-5, with TRBD1 matching 7 bases. CDR3 length: 12 amino acids. V was clipped by 3 bases and J by 6 bases; unmatched bases: 2. Germline CDR1 reads GTSNPN; CDR2 reads SVGIG (reference sequence). CDR3 amino acids: CAWRQGSQPQHF. CDR3 coding DNA: TGTGCCTGGAGACAGGGGAGTCAGCCCCAGCATTTT.

This clone has more than one count but fewer than ten. V and J are TRBV4-1 and TRBJ2-5; a weak D match, TRBD1 (7 bases). The CDR3 spans 18 residues. Trimming took off 2 bases at V and 7 bases at J, with 26 bases between the two ends. From germline, CDR1 is MGHRA and CDR2 YSYEKL. The CDR3, as DNA: TGCGCCAGCAGCCAAAACCCCGTGGAGGGGGCCGCCCCTGGGACCCAGTACTTC. Translating gives CASSQNPVEGAAPGTQYF.

The chain links TRBV25-1 to TRBJ1-2; TRBD1 aligns across 7 bases. CDR1 and CDR2 (germline): MGHDK, SYGVNS. This CDR3 is built from 13 residues. Unmatched junction bases numbered 1, after V lost 0 bases and J lost 6 bases. CDR3 loop: CASSEYTGDGYTF. As DNA, the CDR3 is TGTGCCAGCAGTGAATATACAGGGGATGGCTACACCTTC.

This clone turned up a few times. The chain recombines TRBV6-5 with TRBJ2-7; D unresolved. Trimming removed 10 bases from V and 2 bases from J, with 9 bases in between. The CDR3 totals 11 residues. In germline, CDR1 is MNHEY, CDR2 SVGAGI. CDR3 amino acids: CATRDTYEQYF. The CDR3 nucleotides are TGTGCCACCAGAGACACCTACGAGCAGTACTTC.

The gene calls are TRBV7-2 and TRBJ1-1; tentatively, D is TRBD1 (6 bases). V dropped 5 bases and J dropped 11 bases, with 18 bases sitting between them. The CDR3 sequence is 13 residues long. CDR1 is SGHTA and CDR2 is FQGNSA in the germline V gene. CDR3 region: CASSVSYEGEAFF. The CDR3 DNA follows: TGTGCCAGCAGCGTAAGTTATGAGGGGGAGGCTTTCTTT.